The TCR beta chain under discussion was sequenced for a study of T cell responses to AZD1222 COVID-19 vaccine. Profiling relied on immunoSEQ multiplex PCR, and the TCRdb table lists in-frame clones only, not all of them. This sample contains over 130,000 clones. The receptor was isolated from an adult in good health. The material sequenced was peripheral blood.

In DNA, the CDR3 is TGTGCCAGCCTCCCGGGGCCGGGGGGAGGTTACACCTTC. Protein sequence: CASLPGPGGGYTF. V and J are TRBV28 and TRBJ1-2; a weak D match, TRBD1 (5 bases). CDR1 MDHEN and CDR2 SYDVKM come from the germline V gene. The germline V and J ends were trimmed by 8 bases and 11 bases, with 21 bases remaining between them. CDR3 size: 13 residues.